A single sample is the source of the 5 T cell receptor beta chains below, sequenced in a study of OX40 agonist ivuxolimab in advanced cancers. Only in-frame clones appear in the TCRdb table, and some are missing; sequencing was by immunoSEQ multiplex PCR. This sample has some 80,000 clones, with over 75% found just once. This specimen was CD4+ or CD8+ T cells sorted from blood, taken in a trial of the OX40 agonist ivuxolimab. These receptors all come from an adult with an advanced solid tumor such as melanoma, head and neck, liver or kidney cancer.

Here the CDR3 DNA reads TGTGCCAGCAGCGGACCCAGCAATGAGCAGTTCTTC. This encodes CASSGPSNEQFF. The V gene is TRBV6-5, the J gene TRBJ2-1; no clear D gene. Germline V CDR1 and CDR2: MNHEY, SVGAGI. The CDR3 sequence is 12 residues long. Trimming removed 6 bases at V and 6 bases at J, with 9 bases between.

Points on this clone: The conserved phenylalanine or tryptophan is not found at the CDR3 terminus, so this likely reflects a read error. V and J are TRBV28 and TRBJ1-2; weak D call: TRBD1 (6 bases). V lost 5 bases and J 4 bases, leaving 17 bases between the germline ends. The CDR3 is 15 residues long. Germline V lookup: CDR1 MDHEN, CDR2 SYDVKM. The CDR3 bases are TGTGCCAGCAGTCCCAACTCGGGCAGGGGCTATGGCTACACCCTC. This sequence encodes CASSPNSGRGYGYTL.

This clone was seen a few times. The chain employs TRBV5-1 and TRBJ2-7; TRBD2 aligns across 7 bases. J gave up 0 bases and V 0 bases, and 3 bases lay outside the gene matches. This CDR3 is 15 amino acids long. Germline CDR1 is SGHRS and CDR2 is YFSETQ. CDR3 DNA sequence: TGCGCCAGCAGCTTGGCCCTAGCGGCCTCCTACGAGCAGTACTTC. It codes for CASSLALAASYEQYF.

V and J are TRBV29-1 and TRBJ2-2, with a possible D match to TRBD1 (6 bases). The length of the CDR3 is 15 residues. Germline V gives CDR1 SQVTM, CDR2 ANQGSEA. Trimming stripped 7 bases from V and 0 bases from J, with 15 bases between. The CDR3 spells CSALSDRANTGELFF. The CDR3 DNA sequence: TGCAGCGCCCTTTCGGACAGAGCGAACACCGGGGAGCTGTTTTTT.

The chain links TRBV4-3 to TRBJ2-6; 12 bases are a match to TRBD2. The germline V gene has CDR1 LGHNA and CDR2 YSLEER. The junction had 7 bases not matched to a gene; V was cut back by 0 bases and J by 4 bases. The CDR3 is made up of 19 amino acids. CDR3 amino acids: CASSQEVLAGGRGANVLTF. The CDR3 nucleotides read TGCGCCAGCAGCCAAGAGGTCCTAGCGGGGGGGCGCGGGGCCAACGTCCTGACTTTC.